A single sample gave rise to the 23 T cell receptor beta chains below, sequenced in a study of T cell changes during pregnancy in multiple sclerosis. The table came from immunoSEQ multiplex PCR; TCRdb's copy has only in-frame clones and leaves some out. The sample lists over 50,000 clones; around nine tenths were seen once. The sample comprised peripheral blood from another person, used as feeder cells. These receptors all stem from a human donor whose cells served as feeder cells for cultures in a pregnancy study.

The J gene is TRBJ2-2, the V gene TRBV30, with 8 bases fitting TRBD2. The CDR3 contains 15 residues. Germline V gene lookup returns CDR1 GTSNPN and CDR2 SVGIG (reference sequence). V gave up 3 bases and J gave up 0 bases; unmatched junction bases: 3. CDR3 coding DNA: TGTGCCTGGAGAACGGGGGGGACGAACACCGGGGAGCTGTTTTTT. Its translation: CAWRTGGTNTGELFF. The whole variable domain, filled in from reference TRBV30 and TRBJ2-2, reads SQTIHQWPATLVQPVGSPLSLECTVEGTSNPNLYWYRQAAGRGLQLLFYSVGIGQISSEVPQNLSASRPQDRQFILSSKKLLLSDSGFYLCAWRTGGTNTGELFFGEGSRLTVL.

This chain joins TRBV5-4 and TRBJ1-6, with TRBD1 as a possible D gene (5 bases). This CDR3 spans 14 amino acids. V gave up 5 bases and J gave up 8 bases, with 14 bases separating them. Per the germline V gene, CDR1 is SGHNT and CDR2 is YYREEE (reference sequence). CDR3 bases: TGTGCCAGCAGGCAGGGAATCAAAGATTCACCCCTCCACTTT. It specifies CASRQGIKDSPLHF.

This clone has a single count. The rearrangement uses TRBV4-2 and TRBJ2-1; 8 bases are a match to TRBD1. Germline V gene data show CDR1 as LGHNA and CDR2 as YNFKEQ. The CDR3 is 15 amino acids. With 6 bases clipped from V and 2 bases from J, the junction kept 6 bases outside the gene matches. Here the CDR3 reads CASRQPGQAYNEQFF. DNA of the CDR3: TGTGCCAGCAGGCAACCGGGACAGGCCTACAATGAGCAGTTCTTC.

Written as DNA, the CDR3 is TGTGCCTGGACCGAGACGTGGGGAGGAAAGACCCAGTACTTC. Translating it yields CAWTETWGGKTQYF. The chain links TRBV30 to TRBJ2-5, with a tentative D call TRBD2 (6 bases). CDR3 length: 14 amino acids. CDR1 is GTSNPN, CDR2 SVGIG, per germline (reference sequence). V lost 4 bases and J lost 6, with 18 bases in between. Combining the CDR3 with reference TRBV30 and TRBJ2-5 gives the whole variable domain SQTIHQWPATLVQPVGSPLSLECTVEGTSNPNLYWYRQAAGRGLQLLFYSVGIGQISSEVPQNLSASRPQDRQFILSSKKLLLSDSGFYLCAWTETWGGKTQYFGPGTRLLVL.

The CDR3 DNA sequence: TGTGCCAGCAGTGGGGGGACTAGCGGGGCCCCCACCGGGGAGCTGTTTTTT. It encodes CASSGGTSGAPTGELFF. This chain connects TRBV6-1 to TRBJ2-2, with 13 bases identical to TRBD2. V was clipped by 4 bases and J by 4 bases; unmatched bases: 6. The CDR3 length is 17 residues. Looked up from germline, CDR1 is MNHNS and CDR2 is SASEGT.

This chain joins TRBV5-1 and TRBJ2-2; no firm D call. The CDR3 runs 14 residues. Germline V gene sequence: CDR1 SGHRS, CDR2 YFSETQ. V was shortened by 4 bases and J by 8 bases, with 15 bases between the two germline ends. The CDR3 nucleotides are TGCGCCAGCAGCCGAAACCCCGCGGCGGGGGAGCTGTTTTTT. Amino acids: CASSRNPAAGELFF.

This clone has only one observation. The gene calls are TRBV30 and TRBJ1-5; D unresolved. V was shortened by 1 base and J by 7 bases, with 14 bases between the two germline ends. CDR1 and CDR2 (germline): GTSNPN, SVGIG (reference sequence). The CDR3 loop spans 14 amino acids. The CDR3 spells CAWSEQSVVQPQHF. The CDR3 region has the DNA TGTGCCTGGAGTGAACAGTCCGTGGTGCAGCCCCAGCATTTT.

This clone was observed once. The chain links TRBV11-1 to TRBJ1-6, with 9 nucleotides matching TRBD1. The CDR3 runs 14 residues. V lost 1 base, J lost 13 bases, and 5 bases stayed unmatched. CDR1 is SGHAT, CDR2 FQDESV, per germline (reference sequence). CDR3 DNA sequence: TGTGCCAGCAGCTTAGGACAGGGGGGATTGCCCCTCCACTTT. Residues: CASSLGQGGLPLHF.

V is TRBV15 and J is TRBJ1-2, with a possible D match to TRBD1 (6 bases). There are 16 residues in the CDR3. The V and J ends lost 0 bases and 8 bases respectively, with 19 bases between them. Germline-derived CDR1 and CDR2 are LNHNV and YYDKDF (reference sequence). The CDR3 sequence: CATSRDPTGSLGGYTF. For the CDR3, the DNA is TGTGCCACCAGCAGAGATCCAACAGGGAGCCTTGGGGGCTACACCTTC.

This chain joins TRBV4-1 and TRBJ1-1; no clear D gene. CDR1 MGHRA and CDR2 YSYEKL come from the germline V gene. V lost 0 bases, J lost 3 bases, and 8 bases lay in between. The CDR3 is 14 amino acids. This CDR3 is CASSQDHVDTEAFF. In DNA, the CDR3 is TGCGCCAGCAGCCAAGATCATGTGGACACTGAAGCTTTCTTT.

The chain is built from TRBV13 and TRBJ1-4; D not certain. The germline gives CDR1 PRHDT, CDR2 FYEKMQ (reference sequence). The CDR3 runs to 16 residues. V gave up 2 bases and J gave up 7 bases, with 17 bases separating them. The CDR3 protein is CASSLRSVGKGEKLFF. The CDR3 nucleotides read TGTGCCAGCAGCTTAAGGTCGGTAGGGAAGGGTGAAAAACTGTTTTTT.

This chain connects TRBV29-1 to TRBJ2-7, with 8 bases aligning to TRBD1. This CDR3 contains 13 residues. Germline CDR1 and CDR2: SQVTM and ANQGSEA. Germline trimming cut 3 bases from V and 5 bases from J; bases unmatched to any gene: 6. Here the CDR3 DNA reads TGCAGCGTTGACTTACAACAGGGGGACGAGCAGTACTTC. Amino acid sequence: CSVDLQQGDEQYF.

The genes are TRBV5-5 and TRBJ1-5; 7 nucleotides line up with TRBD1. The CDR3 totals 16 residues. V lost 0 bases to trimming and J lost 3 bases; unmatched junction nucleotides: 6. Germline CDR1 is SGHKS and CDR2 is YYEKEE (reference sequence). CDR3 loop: CASSLGDRAINQPQHF. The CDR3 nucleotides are TGTGCCAGCAGCTTGGGTGACAGGGCCATCAATCAGCCCCAGCATTTT.

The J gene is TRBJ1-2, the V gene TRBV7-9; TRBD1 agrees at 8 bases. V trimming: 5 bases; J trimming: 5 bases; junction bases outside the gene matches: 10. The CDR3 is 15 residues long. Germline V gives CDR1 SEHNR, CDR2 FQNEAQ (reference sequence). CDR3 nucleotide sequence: TGTGCCAGCAGCCCTCACGGACAGGGCGGTTATGGCTACACCTTC. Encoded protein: CASSPHGQGGYGYTF.

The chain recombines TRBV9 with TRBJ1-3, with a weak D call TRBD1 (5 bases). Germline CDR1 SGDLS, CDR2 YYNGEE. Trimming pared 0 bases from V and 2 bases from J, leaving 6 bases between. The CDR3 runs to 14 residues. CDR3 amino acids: CASSVEGAGNTIYF. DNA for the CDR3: TGTGCCAGCAGCGTAGAAGGGGCTGGAAACACCATATATTTT. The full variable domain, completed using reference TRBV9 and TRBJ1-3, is DSGVTQTPKHLITATGQRVTLRCSPRSGDLSVYWYQQSLDQGLQFLIQYYNGEERAKGNILERFSAQQFPDLHSELNLSSLELGDSALYFCASSVEGAGNTIYFGEGSWLTVV.

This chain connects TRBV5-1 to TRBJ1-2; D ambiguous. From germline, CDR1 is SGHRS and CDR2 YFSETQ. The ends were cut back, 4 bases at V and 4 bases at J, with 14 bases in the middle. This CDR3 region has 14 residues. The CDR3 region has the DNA TGCGCCAGCAGCGCAACCGGGAGAACCTATGGCTACACCTTC. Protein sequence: CASSATGRTYGYTF.

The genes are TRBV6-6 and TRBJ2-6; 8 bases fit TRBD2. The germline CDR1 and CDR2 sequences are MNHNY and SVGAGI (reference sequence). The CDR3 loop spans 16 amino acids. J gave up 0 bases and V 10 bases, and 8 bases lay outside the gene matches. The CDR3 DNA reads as TGTGCCACGCGCGGGGGGCCAACCTCTGGGGCCAACGTCCTGACTTTC. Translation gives CATRGGPTSGANVLTF.

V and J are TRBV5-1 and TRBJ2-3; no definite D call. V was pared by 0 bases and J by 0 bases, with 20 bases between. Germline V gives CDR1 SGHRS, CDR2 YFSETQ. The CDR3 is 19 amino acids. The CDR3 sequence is CASSLGVNVGGQSTDTQYF. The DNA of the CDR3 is TGCGCCAGCAGCTTGGGGGTAAATGTAGGCGGCCAGAGCACAGATACGCAGTATTTT.

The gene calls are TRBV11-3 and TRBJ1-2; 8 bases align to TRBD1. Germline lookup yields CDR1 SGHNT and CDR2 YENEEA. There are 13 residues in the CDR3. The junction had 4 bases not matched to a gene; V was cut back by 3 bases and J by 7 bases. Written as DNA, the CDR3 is TGTGCCAGCAGCTTCCCGGACAGGGCTGGCTACACCTTC. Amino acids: CASSFPDRAGYTF.

CDR3 region: CASSVADRTIYF. The CDR3 coding sequence is TGTGCCAGCAGTGTCGCGGACCGAACCATATATTTT. This chain uses TRBV6-1 with TRBJ1-3; no definite D call. Germline V gene data show CDR1 as MNHNS and CDR2 as SASEGT. V dropped 4 bases and J dropped 10 bases, with 11 bases sitting between them. There are 12 residues in the CDR3.

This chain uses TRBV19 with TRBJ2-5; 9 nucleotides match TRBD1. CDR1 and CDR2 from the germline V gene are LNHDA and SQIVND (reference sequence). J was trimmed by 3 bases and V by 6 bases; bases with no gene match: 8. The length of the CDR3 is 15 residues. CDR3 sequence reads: CASSSGTGTKETQYF. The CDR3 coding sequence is TGTGCCAGTAGCTCCGGGACAGGGACGAAAGAGACCCAGTACTTC.

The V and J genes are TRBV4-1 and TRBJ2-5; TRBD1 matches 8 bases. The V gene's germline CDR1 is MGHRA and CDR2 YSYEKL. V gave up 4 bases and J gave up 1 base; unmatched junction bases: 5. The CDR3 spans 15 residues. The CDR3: CASSLPDRGQETQYF. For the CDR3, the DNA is TGCGCCAGCAGCCTACCTGACAGGGGCCAAGAGACCCAGTACTTC.

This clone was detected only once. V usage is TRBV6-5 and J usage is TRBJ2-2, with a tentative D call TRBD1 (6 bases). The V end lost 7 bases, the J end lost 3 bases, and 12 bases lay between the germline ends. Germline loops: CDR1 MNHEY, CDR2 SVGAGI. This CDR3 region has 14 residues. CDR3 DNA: TGTGCCAGCAACAGGGTGAGAGACACCGGGGAGCTGTTTTTT. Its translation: CASNRVRDTGELFF.